This TCR beta chain was captured in a study of OX40 agonist ivuxolimab in advanced cancers. Findings and limits, study-wide: Expanded clones were, on average, more numerous among CD8+ T cells than CD4+.

Regarding this clone: Its antigen is still unknown. Compared with germline, one end of the junction differs, possibly owing to a read error.

The length of the CDR3 is 14 residues. Germline assignment: CDR1 MNHEY and CDR2 SVGAGI. Assay: immunoSEQ multiplex PCR; the TCRdb copy retains only in-frame clones and omits some. The sample includes over 40,000 clones, about 86% of them seen just once. This TCR derives from an adult with an advanced solid tumor such as melanoma, head and neck, liver or kidney cancer. This chain joins TRBV6-5 and TRBJ1-4; D remains ambiguous. Sample: CD4+ or CD8+ T cells sorted from blood, taken in a trial of the OX40 agonist ivuxolimab. CDR3 protein: CASSYDGSKEKLFF. CDR3 in DNA: TGTGCCAGCAGTTACGACGGCTCTAAGGAAAAACTGTTTTTT.